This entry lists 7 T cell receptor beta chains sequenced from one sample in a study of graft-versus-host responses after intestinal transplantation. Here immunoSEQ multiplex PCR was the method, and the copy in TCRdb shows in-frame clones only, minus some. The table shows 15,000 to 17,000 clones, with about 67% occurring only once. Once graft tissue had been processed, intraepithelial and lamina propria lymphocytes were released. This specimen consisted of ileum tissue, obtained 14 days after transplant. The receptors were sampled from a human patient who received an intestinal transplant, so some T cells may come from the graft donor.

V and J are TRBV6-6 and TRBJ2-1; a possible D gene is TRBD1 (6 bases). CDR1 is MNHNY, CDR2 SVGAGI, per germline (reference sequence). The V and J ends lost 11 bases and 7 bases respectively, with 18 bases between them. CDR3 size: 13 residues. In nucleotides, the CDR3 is TGTGCCCATGGGCAGGGGATAGCAAATGAGCAGTTCTTC. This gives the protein CAHGQGIANEQFF.

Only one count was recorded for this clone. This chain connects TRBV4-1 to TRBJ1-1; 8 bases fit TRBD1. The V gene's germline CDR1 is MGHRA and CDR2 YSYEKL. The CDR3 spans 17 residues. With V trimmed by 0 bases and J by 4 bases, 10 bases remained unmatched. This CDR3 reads CASSQDVWDRSSTEAFF. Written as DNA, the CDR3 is TGCGCCAGCAGCCAAGATGTGTGGGACAGGTCCTCCACTGAAGCTTTCTTT.

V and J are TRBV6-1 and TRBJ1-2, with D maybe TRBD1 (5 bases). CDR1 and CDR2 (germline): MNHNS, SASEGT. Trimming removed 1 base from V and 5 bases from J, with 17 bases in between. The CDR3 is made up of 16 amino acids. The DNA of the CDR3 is TGTGCCAGCAGTGAAGATAATTGGGCAGGGCCGTATGGCTACACCTTC. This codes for CASSEDNWAGPYGYTF.

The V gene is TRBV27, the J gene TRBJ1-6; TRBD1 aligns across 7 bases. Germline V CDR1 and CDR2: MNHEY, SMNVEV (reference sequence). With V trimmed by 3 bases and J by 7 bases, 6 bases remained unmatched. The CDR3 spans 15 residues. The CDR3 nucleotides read TGTGCCAGCAGTTTCTTAGCAGGGGGGAATTCACCCCTCCACTTT. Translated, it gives CASSFLAGGNSPLHF.

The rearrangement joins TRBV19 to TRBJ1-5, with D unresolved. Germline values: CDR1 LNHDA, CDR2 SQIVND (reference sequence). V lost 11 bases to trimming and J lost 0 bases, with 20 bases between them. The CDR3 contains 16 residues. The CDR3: CAAGREGGYSNQPQHF. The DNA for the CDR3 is TGTGCCGCCGGGCGGGAGGGAGGCTATAGCAATCAGCCCCAGCATTTT. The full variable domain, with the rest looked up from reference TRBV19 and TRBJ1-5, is DGGITQSPKYLFRKEGQNVTLSCEQNLNHDAMYWYRQDPGQGLRLIYYSQIVNDFQKGDIAEGYSVSREKKESFPLTVTSAQKNPTAFYLCAAGREGGYSNQPQHFGDGTRLSIL.

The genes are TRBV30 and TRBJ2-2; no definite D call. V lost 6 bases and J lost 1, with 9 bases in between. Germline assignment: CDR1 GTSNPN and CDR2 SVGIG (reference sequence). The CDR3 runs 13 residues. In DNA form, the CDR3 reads TGTGCCTGCAAGACCCAGAACACCGGGGAGCTGTTTTTT. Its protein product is CACKTQNTGELFF.

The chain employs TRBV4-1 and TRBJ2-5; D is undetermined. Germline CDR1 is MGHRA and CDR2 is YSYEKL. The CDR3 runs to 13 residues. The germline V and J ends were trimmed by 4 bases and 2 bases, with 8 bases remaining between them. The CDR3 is CASSPQQQETQYF. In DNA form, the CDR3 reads TGCGCCAGCAGCCCTCAGCAGCAAGAGACCCAGTACTTC.